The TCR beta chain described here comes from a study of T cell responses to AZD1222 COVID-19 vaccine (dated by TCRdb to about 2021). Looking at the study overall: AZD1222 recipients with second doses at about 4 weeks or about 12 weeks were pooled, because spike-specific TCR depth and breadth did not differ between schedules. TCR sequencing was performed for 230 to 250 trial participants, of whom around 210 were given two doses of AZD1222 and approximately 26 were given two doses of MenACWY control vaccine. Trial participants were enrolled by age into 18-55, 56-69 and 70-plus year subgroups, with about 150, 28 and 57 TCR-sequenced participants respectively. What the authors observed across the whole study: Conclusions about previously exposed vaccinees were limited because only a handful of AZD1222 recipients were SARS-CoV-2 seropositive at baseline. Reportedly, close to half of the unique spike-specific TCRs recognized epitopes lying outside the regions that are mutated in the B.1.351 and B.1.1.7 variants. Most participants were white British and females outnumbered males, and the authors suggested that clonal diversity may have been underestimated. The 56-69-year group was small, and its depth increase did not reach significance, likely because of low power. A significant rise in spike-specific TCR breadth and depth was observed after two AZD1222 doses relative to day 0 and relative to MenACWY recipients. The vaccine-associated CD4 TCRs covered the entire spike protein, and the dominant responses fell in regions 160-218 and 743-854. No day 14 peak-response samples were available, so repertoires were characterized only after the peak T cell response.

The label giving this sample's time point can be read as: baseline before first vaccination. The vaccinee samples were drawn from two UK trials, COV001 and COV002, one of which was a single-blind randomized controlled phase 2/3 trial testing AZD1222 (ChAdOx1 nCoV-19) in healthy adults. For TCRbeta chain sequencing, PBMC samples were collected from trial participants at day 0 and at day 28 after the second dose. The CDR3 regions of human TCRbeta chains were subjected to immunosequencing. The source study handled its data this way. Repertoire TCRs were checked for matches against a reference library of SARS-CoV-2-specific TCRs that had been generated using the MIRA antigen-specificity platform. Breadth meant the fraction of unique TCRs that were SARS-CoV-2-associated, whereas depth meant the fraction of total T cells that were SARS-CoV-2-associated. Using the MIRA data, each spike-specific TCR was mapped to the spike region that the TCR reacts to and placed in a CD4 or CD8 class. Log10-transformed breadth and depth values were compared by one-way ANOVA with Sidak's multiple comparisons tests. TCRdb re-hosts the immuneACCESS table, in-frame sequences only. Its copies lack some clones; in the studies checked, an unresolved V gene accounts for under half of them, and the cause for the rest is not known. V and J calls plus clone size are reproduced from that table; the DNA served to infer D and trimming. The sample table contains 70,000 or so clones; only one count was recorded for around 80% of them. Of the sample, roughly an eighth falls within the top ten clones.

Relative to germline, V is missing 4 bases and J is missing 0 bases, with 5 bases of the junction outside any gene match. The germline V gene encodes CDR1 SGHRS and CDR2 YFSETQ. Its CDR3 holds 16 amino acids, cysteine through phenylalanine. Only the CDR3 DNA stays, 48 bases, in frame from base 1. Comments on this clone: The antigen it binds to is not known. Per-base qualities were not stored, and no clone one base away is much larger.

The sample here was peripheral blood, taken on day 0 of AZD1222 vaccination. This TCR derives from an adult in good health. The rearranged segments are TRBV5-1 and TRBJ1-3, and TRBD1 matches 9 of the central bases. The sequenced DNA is TGCGCCAGCAGCGTGGGACAGGGAGTCTCTGGAAACACCATATATTTT. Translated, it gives CASSVGQGVSGNTIYF.